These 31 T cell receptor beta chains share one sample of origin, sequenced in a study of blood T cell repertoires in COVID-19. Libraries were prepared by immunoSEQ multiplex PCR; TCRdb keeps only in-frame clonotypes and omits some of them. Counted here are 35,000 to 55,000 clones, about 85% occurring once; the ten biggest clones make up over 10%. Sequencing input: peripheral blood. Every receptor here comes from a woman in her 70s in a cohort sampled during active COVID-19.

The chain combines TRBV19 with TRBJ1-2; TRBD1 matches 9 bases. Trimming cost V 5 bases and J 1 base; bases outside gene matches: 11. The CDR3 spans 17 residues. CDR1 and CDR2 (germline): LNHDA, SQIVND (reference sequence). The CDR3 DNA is TGTGCCAGTAGTGACCCTCCCGGGACAGGGCGTAACTATGGCTACACCTTC. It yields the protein CASSDPPGTGRNYGYTF.

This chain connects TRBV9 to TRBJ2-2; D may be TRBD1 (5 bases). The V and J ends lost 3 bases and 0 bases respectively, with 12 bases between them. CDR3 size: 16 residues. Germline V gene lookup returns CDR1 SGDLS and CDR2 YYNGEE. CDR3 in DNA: TGTGCCAGCAGCGCCGACAGTTTTACGAACACCGGGGAGCTGTTTTTT. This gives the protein CASSADSFTNTGELFF.

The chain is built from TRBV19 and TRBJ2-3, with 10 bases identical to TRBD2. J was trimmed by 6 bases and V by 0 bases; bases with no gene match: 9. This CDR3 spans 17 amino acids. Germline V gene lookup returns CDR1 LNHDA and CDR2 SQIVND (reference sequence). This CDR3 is CASSIDRTSGESDTQYF. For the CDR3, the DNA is TGTGCCAGTAGTATAGATCGGACTAGCGGAGAAAGTGATACGCAGTATTTT.

CDR3 DNA: TGTGCCAGCAGTTCGCTGGCTTCGAAAAAAAGTTCCTTCTTC. This encodes CASSSLASKKSSFF. The J gene is TRBJ2-1, the V gene TRBV28, with D unresolved. The length of the CDR3 is 14 residues. CDR1 and CDR2 from the germline V gene are MDHEN and SYDVKM. The ends were cut back, 4 bases at V and 16 bases at J, with 23 bases in the middle.

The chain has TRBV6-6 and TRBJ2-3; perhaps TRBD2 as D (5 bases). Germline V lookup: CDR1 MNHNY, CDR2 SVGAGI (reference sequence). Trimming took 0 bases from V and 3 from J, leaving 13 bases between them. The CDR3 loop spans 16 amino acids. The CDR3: CASSYSQAGGTDTQYF. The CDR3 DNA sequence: TGTGCCAGCAGTTACTCTCAGGCGGGCGGTACAGATACGCAGTATTTT.

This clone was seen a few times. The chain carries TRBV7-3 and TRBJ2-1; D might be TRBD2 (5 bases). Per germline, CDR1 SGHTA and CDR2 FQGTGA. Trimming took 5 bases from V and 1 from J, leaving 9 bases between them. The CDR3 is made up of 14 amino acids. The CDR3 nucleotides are TGTGCCAGCAGCCCCGACTATTCCTACAATGAGCAGTTCTTC. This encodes CASSPDYSYNEQFF.

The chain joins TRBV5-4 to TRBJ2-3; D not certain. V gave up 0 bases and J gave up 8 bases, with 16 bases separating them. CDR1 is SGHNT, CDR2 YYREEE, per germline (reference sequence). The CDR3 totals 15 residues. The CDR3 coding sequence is TGTGCCAGCAGCTTGGAAAACGAGGCCCTTGGTACGCAGTATTTT. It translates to CASSLENEALGTQYF.

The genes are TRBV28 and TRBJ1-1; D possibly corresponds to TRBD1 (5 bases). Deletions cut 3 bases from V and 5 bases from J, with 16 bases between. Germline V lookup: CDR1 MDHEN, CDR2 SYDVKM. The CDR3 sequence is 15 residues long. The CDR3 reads CASSFLGQGGTEAFF. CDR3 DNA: TGTGCCAGCAGTTTTCTGGGGCAGGGAGGGACTGAAGCTTTCTTT.

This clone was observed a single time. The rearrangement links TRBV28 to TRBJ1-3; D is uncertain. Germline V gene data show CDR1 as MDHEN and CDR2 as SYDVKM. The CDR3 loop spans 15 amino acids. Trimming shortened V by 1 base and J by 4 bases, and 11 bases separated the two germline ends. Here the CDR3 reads CASSLLRERGNTIYF. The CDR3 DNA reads TGTGCCAGCAGTTTATTGAGGGAAAGGGGAAACACCATATATTTT.

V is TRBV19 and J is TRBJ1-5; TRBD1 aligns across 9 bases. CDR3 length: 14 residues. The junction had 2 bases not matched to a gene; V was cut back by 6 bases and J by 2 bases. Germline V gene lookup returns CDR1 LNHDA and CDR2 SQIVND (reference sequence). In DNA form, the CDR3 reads TGTGCCAGTAGCTGGACAGGGGGCAATCAGCCCCAGCATTTT. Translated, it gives CASSWTGGNQPQHF.

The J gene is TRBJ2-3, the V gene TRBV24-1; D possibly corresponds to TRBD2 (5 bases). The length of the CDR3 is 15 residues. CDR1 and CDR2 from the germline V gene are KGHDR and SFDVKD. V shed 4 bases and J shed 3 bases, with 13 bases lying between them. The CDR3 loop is CATSEVEGRTDTQYF. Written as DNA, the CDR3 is TGTGCCACCAGTGAGGTCGAGGGCCGAACAGATACGCAGTATTTT.

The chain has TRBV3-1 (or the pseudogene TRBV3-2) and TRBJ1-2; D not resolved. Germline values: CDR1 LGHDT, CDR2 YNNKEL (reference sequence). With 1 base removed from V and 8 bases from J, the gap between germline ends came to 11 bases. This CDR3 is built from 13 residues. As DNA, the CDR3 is TGTGCCAGCAGCCAAGGTCCCAGTCCGGGCTACACCTTC. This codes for CASSQGPSPGYTF.

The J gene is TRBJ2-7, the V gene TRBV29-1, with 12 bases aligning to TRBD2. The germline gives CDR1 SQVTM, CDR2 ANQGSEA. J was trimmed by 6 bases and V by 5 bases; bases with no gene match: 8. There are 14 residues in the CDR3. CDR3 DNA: TGCAGCGTTACTAGCGGGAGGCTTACCGGCGAGCAGTACTTC. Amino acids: CSVTSGRLTGEQYF.

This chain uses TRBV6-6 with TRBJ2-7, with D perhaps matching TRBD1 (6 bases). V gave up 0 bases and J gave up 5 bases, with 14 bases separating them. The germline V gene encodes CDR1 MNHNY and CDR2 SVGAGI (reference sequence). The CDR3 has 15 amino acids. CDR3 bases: TGTGCCAGCAGTTACTCGTCCCAGGGGTTGGACGAGCAGTACTTC. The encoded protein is CASSYSSQGLDEQYF.

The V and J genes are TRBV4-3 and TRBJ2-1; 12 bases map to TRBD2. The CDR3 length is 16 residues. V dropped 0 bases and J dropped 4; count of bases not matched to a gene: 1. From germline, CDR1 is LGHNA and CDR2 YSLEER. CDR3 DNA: TGCGCCAGCAGCCAAGACCTAGCGGGAGGGTACAATGAGCAGTTCTTC. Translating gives CASSQDLAGGYNEQFF.

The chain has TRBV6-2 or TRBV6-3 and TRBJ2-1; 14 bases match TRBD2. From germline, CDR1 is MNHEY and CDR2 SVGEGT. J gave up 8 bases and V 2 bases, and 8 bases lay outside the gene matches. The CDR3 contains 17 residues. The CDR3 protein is CASSYPLGTSGRYEQFF. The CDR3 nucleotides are TGTGCCAGCAGTTACCCCCTCGGGACTAGCGGGAGATATGAGCAGTTCTTC.

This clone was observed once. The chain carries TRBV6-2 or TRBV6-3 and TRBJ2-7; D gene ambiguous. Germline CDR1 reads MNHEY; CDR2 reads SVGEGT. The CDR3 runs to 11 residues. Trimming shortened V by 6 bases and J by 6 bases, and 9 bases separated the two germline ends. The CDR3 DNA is TGTGCCAGCAGCCAACATGGCGAGCAGTACTTC. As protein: CASSQHGEQYF.

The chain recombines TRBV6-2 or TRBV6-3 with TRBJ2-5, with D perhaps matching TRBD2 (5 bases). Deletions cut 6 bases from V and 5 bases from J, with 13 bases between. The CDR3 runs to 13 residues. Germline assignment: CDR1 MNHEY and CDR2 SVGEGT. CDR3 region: CASSPAGRETQYF. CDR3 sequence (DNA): TGTGCCAGCAGCCCCGCGGGTAGGGAGACCCAGTACTTC.

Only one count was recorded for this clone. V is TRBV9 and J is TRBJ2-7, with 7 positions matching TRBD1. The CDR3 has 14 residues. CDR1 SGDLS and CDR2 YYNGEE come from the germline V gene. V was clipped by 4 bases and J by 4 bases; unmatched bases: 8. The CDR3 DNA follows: TGTGCCAGCAGCCCGAAGGGACAGACTTACGAGCAGTACTTC. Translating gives CASSPKGQTYEQYF.

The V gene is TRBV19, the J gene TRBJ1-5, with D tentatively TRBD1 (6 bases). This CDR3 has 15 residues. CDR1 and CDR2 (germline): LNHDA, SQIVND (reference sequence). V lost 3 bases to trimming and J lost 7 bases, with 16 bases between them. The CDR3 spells CASSMDSTGYQPQHF. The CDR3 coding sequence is TGTGCCAGTAGTATGGACTCAACAGGGTACCAGCCCCAGCATTTT.

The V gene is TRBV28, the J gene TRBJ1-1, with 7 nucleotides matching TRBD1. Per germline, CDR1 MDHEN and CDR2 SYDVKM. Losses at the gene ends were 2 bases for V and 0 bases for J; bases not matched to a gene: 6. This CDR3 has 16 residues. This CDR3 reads CASSLPLQGVNTEAFF. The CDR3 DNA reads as TGTGCCAGCAGTTTACCCCTTCAGGGGGTGAACACTGAAGCTTTCTTT. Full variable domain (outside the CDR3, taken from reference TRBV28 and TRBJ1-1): DVKVTQSSRYLVKRTGEKVFLECVQDMDHENMFWYRQDPGLGLRLIYFSYDVKMKEKGDIPEGYSVSREKKERFSLILESASTNQTSMYLCASSLPLQGVNTEAFFGQGTRLTVV.

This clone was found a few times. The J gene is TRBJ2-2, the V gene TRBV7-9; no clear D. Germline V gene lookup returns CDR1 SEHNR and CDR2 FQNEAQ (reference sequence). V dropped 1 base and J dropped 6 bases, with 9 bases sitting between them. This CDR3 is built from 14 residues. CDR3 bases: TGTGCCAGCAGCTTAGGAGTTTTCCCCGGGGAGCTGTTTTTT. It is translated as CASSLGVFPGELFF.

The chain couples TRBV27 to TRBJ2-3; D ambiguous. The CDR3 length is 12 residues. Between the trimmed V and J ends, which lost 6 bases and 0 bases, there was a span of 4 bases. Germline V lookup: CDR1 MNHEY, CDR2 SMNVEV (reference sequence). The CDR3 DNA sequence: TGTGCCAGCAGCCAAAGCACAGATACGCAGTATTTT. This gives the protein CASSQSTDTQYF.

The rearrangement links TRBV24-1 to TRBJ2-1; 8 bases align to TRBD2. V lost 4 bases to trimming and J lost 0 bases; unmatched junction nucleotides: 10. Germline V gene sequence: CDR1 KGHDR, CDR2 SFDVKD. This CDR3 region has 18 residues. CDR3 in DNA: TGTGCCACCAGTGACCCCGGGAGGGGGTCAAGCTCCTACAATGAGCAGTTCTTC. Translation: CATSDPGRGSSSYNEQFF.

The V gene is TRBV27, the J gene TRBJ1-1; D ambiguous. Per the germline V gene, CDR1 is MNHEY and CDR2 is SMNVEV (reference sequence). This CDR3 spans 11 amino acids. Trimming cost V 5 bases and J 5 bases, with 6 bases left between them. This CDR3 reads CASSGRTEAFF. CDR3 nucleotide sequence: TGTGCCAGCAGTGGGAGAACTGAAGCTTTCTTT.

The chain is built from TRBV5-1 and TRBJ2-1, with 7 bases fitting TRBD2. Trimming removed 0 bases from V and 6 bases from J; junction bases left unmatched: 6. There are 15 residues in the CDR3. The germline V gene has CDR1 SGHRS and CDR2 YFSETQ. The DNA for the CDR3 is TGCGCCAGCAGCTTGGCAGCGGGGCCGAGCAATGAGCAGTTCTTC. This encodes CASSLAAGPSNEQFF.

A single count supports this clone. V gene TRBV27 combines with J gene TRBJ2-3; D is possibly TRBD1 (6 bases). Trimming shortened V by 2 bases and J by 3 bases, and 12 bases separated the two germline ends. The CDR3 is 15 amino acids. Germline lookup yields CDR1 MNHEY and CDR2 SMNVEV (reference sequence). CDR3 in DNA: TGTGCCAGCAGTTTACGGGGACAAGAGACAGATACGCAGTATTTT. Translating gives CASSLRGQETDTQYF.

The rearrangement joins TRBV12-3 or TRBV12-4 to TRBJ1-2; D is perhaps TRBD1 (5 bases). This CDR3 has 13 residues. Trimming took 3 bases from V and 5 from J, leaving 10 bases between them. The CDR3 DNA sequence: TGTGCCAGCAGTTTGTACGGGGGGTATGGCTACACCTTC. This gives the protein CASSLYGGYGYTF.

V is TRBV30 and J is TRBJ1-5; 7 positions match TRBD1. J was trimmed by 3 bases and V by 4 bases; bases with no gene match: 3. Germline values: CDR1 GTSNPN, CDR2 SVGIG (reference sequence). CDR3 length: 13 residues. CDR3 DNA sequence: TGTGCCTGGACAGGGGGAACCAATCAGCCCCAGCATTTT. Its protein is CAWTGGTNQPQHF. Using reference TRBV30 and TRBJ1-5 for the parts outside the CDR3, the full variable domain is SQTIHQWPATLVQPVGSPLSLECTVEGTSNPNLYWYRQAAGRGLQLLFYSVGIGQISSEVPQNLSASRPQDRQFILSSKKLLLSDSGFYLCAWTGGTNQPQHFGDGTRLSIL.

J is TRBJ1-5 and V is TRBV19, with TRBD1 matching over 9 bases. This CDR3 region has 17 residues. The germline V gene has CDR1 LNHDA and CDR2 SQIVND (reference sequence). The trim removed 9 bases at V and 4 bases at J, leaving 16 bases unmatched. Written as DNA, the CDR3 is TGTGCCAGCTGTACAGGGGGCGACCTTTTATTAAATCAGCCCCAGCATTTT. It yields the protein CASCTGGDLLLNQPQHF.

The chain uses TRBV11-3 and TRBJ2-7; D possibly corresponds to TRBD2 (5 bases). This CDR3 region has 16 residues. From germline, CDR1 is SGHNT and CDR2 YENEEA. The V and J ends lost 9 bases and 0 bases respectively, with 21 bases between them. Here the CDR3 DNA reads TGTGCCAGACAGAGACCTAACCGGGGAGACTCCTACGAGCAGTACTTC. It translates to CARQRPNRGDSYEQYF.